Listed below are T cell receptor beta chains from one sample, sequenced in a study of beta chain features in type 1 diabetes. The assay was immunoSEQ multiplex PCR, and TCRdb's table has in-frame clones only and misses some. The repertoire includes hundreds of thousands of clones, around 15% of them detected once, and nearly 0.04% sits in the top ten. Input material: naive CD4+ T cells from blood. The receptors were gathered from a man younger than 35 with type 1 diabetes. CDR3s include the opening cysteine and the closing phenylalanine or tryptophan. The D gene is left open where the match is weak. A clone size is listed for some rows: how often the clone was seen (once, few, many), or a class if it is expanded.

size | J | V | D | CDR3 | DNA
. | TRBJ2-3 | TRBV5-6 | . | CASSSVPRGTDTQYF | TGTGCCAGCAGCTCCGTCCCCCGAGGCACAGATACGCAGTATTTT
. | TRBJ2-2 | TRBV7-2 | . | CASSLVRIAGELFF | TGTGCCAGCAGCTTAGTTAGGATCGCCGGGGAGCTGTTTTTT
few | TRBJ1-2 | TRBV11-2 | TRBD1 | CASSQPGQGSYTF | TGTGCCAGCAGCCAACCGGGACAGGGGAGCTACACCTTC
few | TRBJ1-4 | TRBV5-1 | . | CASSLDKPNEKLFF | TGCGCCAGCAGCCTGGATAAACCCAACGAAAAACTGTTTTTT
. | TRBJ1-6 | TRBV6-6 | . | CASSYSGVDSPLHF | TGTGCCAGCAGTTACTCGGGGGTGGATTCACCCCTCCACTTT
few | TRBJ2-1 | TRBV5-1 | . | CASSLPSPSYNEQFF | TGCGCCAGCAGCCTCCCTTCCCCCTCCTACAATGAGCAGTTCTTC
. | TRBJ1-1 | TRBV5-4 | . | CASRLARDGIMNTEAFF | TGTGCCAGCAGACTCGCTCGGGACGGAATAATGAACACTGAAGCTTTCTTT
few | TRBJ2-7 | TRBV5-1 | . | CASRGLVSNEQYF | TGCGCCAGCAGAGGGTTGGTCTCCAACGAGCAGTACTTC
. | TRBJ2-7 | TRBV29-1 | TRBD2 | CSMTSAGSPYEQYF | TGCAGCATGACCTCAGCGGGGTCTCCCTACGAGCAGTACTTC
few | TRBJ2-5 | TRBV2 | . | CATRGLGETQYF | TGTGCCACTCGAGGGTTGGGAGAGACCCAGTACTTC
. | TRBJ2-3 | TRBV7-2 | TRBD2 | CASSLVLAGNTQYF | TGTGCCAGCAGCTTAGTCCTAGCGGGAAATACGCAGTATTTT
. | TRBJ2-1 | TRBV25-1 | TRBD1 | CASSGDSRLTSYNEQFF | TGTGCCAGCAGTGGGGACAGCCGCTTAACCTCCTACAATGAGCAGTTCTTC
. | TRBJ1-2 | TRBV5-1 | . | CASSLVSGANYGYTF | TGCGCCAGCAGCTTGGTGTCAGGAGCTAACTATGGCTACACCTTC
few | TRBJ2-5 | TRBV18 | . | CASSPSRQETQYF | TGTGCCAGCTCACCTTCCAGACAAGAGACCCAGTACTTC
few | TRBJ1-1 | TRBV15 | . | CATSREGRGDTEAFF | TGTGCCACCAGCAGAGAGGGCAGGGGAGACACTGAAGCTTTCTTT
few | TRBJ2-6 | TRBV9 | . | CASHGNTRDIAQRANVLTF | TGTGCCAGCCACGGGAACACCCGGGACATCGCCCAAAGGGCCAACGTCCTGACTTTC
few | TRBJ2-5 | TRBV19 | TRBD1 | CASSRDRETQYF | TGTGCCAGTAGTCGGGACAGAGAGACCCAGTACTTC
. | TRBJ1-1 | TRBV30 | . | CAWRPGRQNTEAFF | TGTGCCTGGAGACCGGGACGTCAGAACACTGAAGCTTTCTTT
. | TRBJ1-5 | TRBV5-1 | . | CASSIGAYSNQPQHF | TGCGCCAGCAGTATCGGGGCTTATAGCAATCAGCCCCAGCATTTT
few | TRBJ1-2 | TRBV30 | TRBD1 | CAQAEQGTYGYTF | TGTGCCCAAGCTGAACAGGGGACCTATGGCTACACCTTC
. | TRBJ1-1 | TRBV2 | TRBD1 | CASSEAGGWTEAFF | TGTGCCAGCAGTGAAGCAGGGGGCTGGACTGAAGCTTTCTTT
few | TRBJ1-6 | TRBV30 | . | CAWSPLQNSPLHF | TGTGCCTGGAGTCCTCTCCAGAATTCACCCCTCCACTTT
. | TRBJ2-7 | TRBV6-5 | . | CASTPTKGEQYF | TGTGCCAGCACCCCGACCAAAGGAGAGCAGTACTTC
. | TRBJ1-2 | TRBV9 | . | CASRSYGYTF | TGTGCCAGCAGGAGCTATGGCTACACCTTC
few | TRBJ1-2 | TRBV20-1 | . | CSADNNYGYTF | TGCAGTGCGGACAACAACTATGGCTACACCTTC
few | TRBJ1-1 | TRBV4-3 | . | CASRGLMNTEAFF | TGCGCCAGCAGAGGCCTAATGAACACTGAAGCTTTCTTT
. | TRBJ2-5 | TRBV19 | TRBD1 | CASSLTGGETQYF | TGTGCCAGTAGTCTGACAGGGGGCGAGACCCAGTACTTC
few | TRBJ2-3 | TRBV9 | TRBD2 | CASSPDLRGGRDTQYF | TGTGCCAGCAGCCCCGACTTGCGGGGGGGCCGGGATACGCAGTATTTT
. | TRBJ2-1 | TRBV7-3 | . | CASSPGPNNEQFF | TGTGCCAGCAGCCCCGGACCGAACAATGAGCAGTTCTTC